This T cell receptor (beta chain) is from a study of identical twins. Study-wide points: Compared with unrelated sharing, twin-shared out-of-frame alpha sequences had more low-probability sequences. These conclusions were based on statistical analysis (cross-sectional, not following the same donors). Memory repertoires showed no such pattern, whereas abundant cord blood beta clonotypes carried fewer insertions. Twin pairs had excess sharing that was weaker in beta out-of-frame sequences.

This clonotype was detected ten times or more. What it binds is unknown. Germline V gene sequence: CDR1 MNHNS, CDR2 SASEGT. The CDR3 is 16 residues long. J was trimmed by 2 bases and V by 10 bases; bases with no gene match: 13. MiXCR, run by TCRdb on the 5' RACE reads, gives a single entry per CDR3 protein. Here the sample spans approximately 280,000 distinct CDR3 sequences, 6.5% to 9.5% being singletons. This same sample was also taken into another study, of yellow fever vaccine responses in identical twins.

The receptor's source is a woman aged 18-35 years in good health. The rearrangement joins TRBV6-1 to TRBJ2-1; the match to TRBD1 covers 8 bases. The specimen was memory (CD45RO+) T cells sorted from blood. In DNA form, the CDR3 reads TGTGCCACCTCGTTAGGGACAGGACATCCCTACAATGAGCAGTTCTTC. Protein: CATSLGTGHPYNEQFF.